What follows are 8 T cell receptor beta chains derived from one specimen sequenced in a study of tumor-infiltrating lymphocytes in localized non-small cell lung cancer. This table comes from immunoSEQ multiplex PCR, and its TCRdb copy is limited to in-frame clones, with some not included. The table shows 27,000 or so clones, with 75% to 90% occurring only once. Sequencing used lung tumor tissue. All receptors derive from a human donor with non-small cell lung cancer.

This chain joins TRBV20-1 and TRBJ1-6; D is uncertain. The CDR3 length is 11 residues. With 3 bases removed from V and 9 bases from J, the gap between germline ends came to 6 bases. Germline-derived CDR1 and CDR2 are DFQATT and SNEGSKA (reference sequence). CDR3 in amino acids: CSASEGSPLHF. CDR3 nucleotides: TGCAGTGCTAGTGAGGGTTCACCCCTCCACTTT.

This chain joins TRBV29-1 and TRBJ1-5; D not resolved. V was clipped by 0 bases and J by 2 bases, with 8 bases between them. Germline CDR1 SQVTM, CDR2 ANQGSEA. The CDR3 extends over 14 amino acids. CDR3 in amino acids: CSVEEGYGNQPQHF. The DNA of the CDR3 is TGCAGCGTTGAAGAGGGTTACGGCAATCAGCCCCAGCATTTT.

CDR3 nucleotide sequence: TGTGCCAGCAGCCCCCCCCTAGCAGGCTACGAGCAGTACTTC. This encodes CASSPPLAGYEQYF. V is TRBV5-6 and J is TRBJ2-7, with D perhaps matching TRBD2 (5 bases). V lost 4 bases and J 3 bases, leaving 14 bases between the germline ends. Germline assignment: CDR1 SGHDT and CDR2 YYEEEE. The CDR3 extends over 14 amino acids.

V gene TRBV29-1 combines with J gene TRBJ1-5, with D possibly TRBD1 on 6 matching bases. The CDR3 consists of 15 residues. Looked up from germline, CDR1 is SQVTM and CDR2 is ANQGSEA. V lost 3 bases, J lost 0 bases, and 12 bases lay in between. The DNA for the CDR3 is TGCAGCGTTGAGGACAGACCCTATAGCAATCAGCCCCAGCATTTT. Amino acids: CSVEDRPYSNQPQHF. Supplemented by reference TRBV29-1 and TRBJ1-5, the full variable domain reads SAVISQKPSRDICQRGTSLTIQCQVDSQVTMMFWYRQQPGQSLTLIATANQGSEATYESGFVIDKFPISRPNLTFSTLTVSNMSPEDSSIYLCSVEDRPYSNQPQHFGDGTRLSIL.

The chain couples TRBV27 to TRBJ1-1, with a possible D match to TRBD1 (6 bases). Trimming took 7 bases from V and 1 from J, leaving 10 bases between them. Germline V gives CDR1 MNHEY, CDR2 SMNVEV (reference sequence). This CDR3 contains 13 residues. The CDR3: CASKRTANTEAFF. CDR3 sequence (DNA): TGTGCCAGCAAGAGGACAGCGAACACTGAAGCTTTCTTT.

This CDR3 reads CASSLGLAVNEQFF. The CDR3 DNA is TGTGCCAGCAGCTTAGGACTAGCGGTAAATGAGCAGTTCTTC. The rearrangement joins TRBV7-2 to TRBJ2-1, with TRBD2 matching over 9 bases. This CDR3 has 14 amino acids. Germline CDR1 SGHTA, CDR2 FQGNSA. The junction had 2 bases not matched to a gene; V was cut back by 1 base and J by 7 bases.

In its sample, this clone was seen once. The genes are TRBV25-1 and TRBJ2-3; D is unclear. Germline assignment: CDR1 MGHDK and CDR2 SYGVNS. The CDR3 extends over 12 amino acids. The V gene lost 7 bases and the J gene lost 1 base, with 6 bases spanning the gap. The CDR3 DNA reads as TGTGCCAGCAATGGTGGCACAGATACGCAGTATTTT. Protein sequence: CASNGGTDTQYF.

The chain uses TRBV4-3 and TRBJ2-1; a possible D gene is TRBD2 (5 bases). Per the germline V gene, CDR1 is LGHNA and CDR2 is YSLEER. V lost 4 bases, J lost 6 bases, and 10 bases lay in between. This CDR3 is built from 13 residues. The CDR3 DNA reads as TGCGCCAGCAGCCTGACCCGGGGCAATGAGCAGTTCTTC. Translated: CASSLTRGNEQFF.